This T cell receptor (beta chain) was captured in a study of identical twins' blood T cells. Whole-study results and caveats: V gene usage reportedly matched far better within twin pairs than unrelated donors. Twins shared more top CDR3 clonotypes than unrelated donors did. Twin repertoire similarity may partly reflect shared environment.

TCRdb re-analysed the 5' RACE reads in MiXCR, keeping a single row per CDR3 protein. The sample shows around 380,000 distinct CDR3 sequences, about 28% of them seen only once. In the case of this clonotype: No antigen is known for it.

CDR3 length equals 15 residues. With V trimmed by 1 base and J by 3 bases, 5 bases remained unmatched. Germline values: CDR1 LGHNA, CDR2 YSLEER. The receptor's source is a woman between 18 and 50 years old in good health. The chain employs TRBV4-3 and TRBJ1-1; 7 bases fit TRBD1. Material for sequencing was PBMCs. For the CDR3, the DNA is TGCGCCAGCAGCCAAGCGACCAGGGGGGACACTGAAGCTTTCTTT. This codes for CASSQATRGDTEAFF.